The T cell receptor (beta chain) under discussion was sequenced for a study of OX40 agonist ivuxolimab in advanced cancers. Study details: Partial responses were observed in three patients, of whom one had hepatocellular carcinoma and two had cutaneous melanoma. Study observations and caveats: Mean expanded clone counts were higher in CD8+ than CD4+ T cells.

Per the germline V gene, CDR1 is SGHTA and CDR2 is FQGTGA. This CDR3 contains 15 residues. V shed 2 bases and J shed 4 bases, with 12 bases lying between them. Data came from immunoSEQ multiplex PCR; TCRdb stores just in-frame clones and leaves some out. Among 65,000 to 80,000 clones listed, 92% were seen once. Peripheral blood came from all dose cohorts at three timepoints. This clone has only one observation. Its antigen remains unidentified. The starting material was CD4+ or CD8+ T cells sorted from blood, obtained in a trial of the OX40 agonist ivuxolimab. The source is an adult with an advanced solid tumor such as melanoma, head and neck, liver or kidney cancer. This rearrangement joins TRBV7-3 to TRBJ2-1; unclear D gene. The CDR3 loop is CASSLSPSKYNEQFF. The CDR3 DNA follows: TGTGCCAGCAGCTTATCCCCGAGTAAGTACAATGAGCAGTTCTTC.